This passage covers 14 T cell receptor beta chains from one sample sequenced in a study of identical twins. TCRdb reprocessed the 5' RACE reads with MiXCR, giving one entry per CDR3 protein. The data contain 430,000 or so distinct CDR3 sequences, approximately 24% of them singletons. These data were also reused for a study on T cells expressing NK-cell markers.

The sequenced material came from CD4+ T cells sorted from blood. Every receptor here comes from a woman under 30 in good health.

This clonotype was picked up a small number of times. The chain couples TRBV7-9 to TRBJ2-3; TRBD2 matches at 13 bases. V was clipped by 5 bases and J by 7 bases; unmatched bases: 6. CDR1 is SEHNR, CDR2 FQNEAQ, per germline (reference sequence). CDR3 length: 15 amino acids. CDR3 in amino acids: CASSLLAGGPNTQYF. CDR3 nucleotide sequence: TGTGCCAGCAGCCTACTAGCGGGAGGGCCAAATACGCAGTATTTT.

The chain has TRBV20-1 and TRBJ2-7, with 8 bases lining up with TRBD1. In germline, CDR1 is DFQATT, CDR2 SNEGSKA (reference sequence). This CDR3 has 13 residues. The junction had 7 bases not matched to a gene; V was cut back by 5 bases and J by 4 bases. In nucleotides, the CDR3 is TGCAGTGCTCCGGACAGGGTAAATTACGAGCAGTACTTC. It yields the protein CSAPDRVNYEQYF.

This clonotype turned up a few times. DNA of the CDR3: TGCGCCAGCAGAAGACTAGCGGGAGGCCCGGCCAGAGGGGAGACCCAGTACTTC. This encodes CASRRLAGGPARGETQYF. V is TRBV5-1 and J is TRBJ2-5, with 13 bases lining up with TRBD2. The germline gives CDR1 SGHRS, CDR2 YFSETQ. V was pared by 5 bases and J by 5 bases, with 15 bases of the junction left unmatched. The CDR3 runs 18 residues. Variable domain in full (rest from reference TRBV5-1 and TRBJ2-5): KAGVTQTPRYLIKTRGQQVTLSCSPISGHRSVSWYQQTPGQGLQFLFEYFSETQRNKGNFPGRFSGRQFSNSRSEMNVSTLELGDSALYLCASRRLAGGPARGETQYFGPGTRLLVL.

This clonotype was observed a few times. The chain combines TRBV12-3 or TRBV12-4 with TRBJ2-5; D may be TRBD1 or TRBD2 (5 bases each). V was pared by 6 bases and J by 5 bases, with 25 bases between. The CDR3 has 17 residues. For the CDR3, the DNA is TGTGCCAGCAGCCAAAACCGGGACCACGGAAGCTCTGAGACCCAGTACTTC. Amino acid sequence: CASSQNRDHGSSETQYF.

The chain couples TRBV5-6 to TRBJ2-1, with D possibly being TRBD2 (5 bases). Germline CDR1 is SGHDT and CDR2 is YYEEEE. The CDR3 runs to 15 residues. Trimming removed 5 bases at V and 0 bases at J, with 12 bases between. CDR3 protein: CASRMTKNSYNEQFF. The CDR3 DNA reads as TGTGCCAGCAGAATGACTAAGAACTCCTACAATGAGCAGTTCTTC.

J is TRBJ2-3 and V is TRBV5-1; 8 nucleotides align to TRBD2. Looked up from germline, CDR1 is SGHRS and CDR2 is YFSETQ. The CDR3 runs 14 residues. Trimming cost V 7 bases and J 2 bases; bases outside gene matches: 6. Here the CDR3 reads CASYERGLTDTQYF. Here the CDR3 DNA reads TGCGCCAGCTATGAGCGGGGGCTCACAGATACGCAGTATTTT.

V gene TRBV5-1 combines with J gene TRBJ2-7; D gene uncertain. V lost 0 bases and J 6 bases, leaving 19 bases between the germline ends. This CDR3 contains 16 residues. Germline CDR1 is SGHRS and CDR2 is YFSETQ. Written as DNA, the CDR3 is TGCGCCAGCAGCTTGGGTAGCACCTCCGGGCGGCCCGAGCAGTACTTC. This gives the protein CASSLGSTSGRPEQYF.

The V gene is TRBV20-1, the J gene TRBJ2-1; D is perhaps TRBD1 (6 bases). Germline V gives CDR1 DFQATT, CDR2 SNEGSKA (reference sequence). V was clipped by 6 bases and J by 2 bases, with 11 bases between them. This CDR3 is 13 amino acids long. The CDR3 DNA reads TGCAGTGCGAGACAGGATACCTACAATGAGCAGTTCTTC. This sequence encodes CSARQDTYNEQFF.

The chain has TRBV20-1 and TRBJ1-5; possible D gene TRBD1, 6 bases. CDR3 length: 13 amino acids. Germline CDR1 is DFQATT and CDR2 is SNEGSKA (reference sequence). Trimming left V 5 bases short and J 5 bases short, with 13 bases between. The CDR3, as DNA: TGCAGTGCTGAGGGGGGGGCCGATCAGCCCCAGCATTTT. Translating it yields CSAEGGADQPQHF.

Turning to this clonotype: Its ends do not fully match the called genes, so a read error is possible. J is TRBJ2-7 and V is TRBV18; TRBD2 is a possible D gene (6 bases). There are 11 residues in the CDR3. The germline V gene encodes CDR1 KGHSH and CDR2 LQKENI. CDR3 amino acids: CASSAGAGEDF. The CDR3 nucleotides are TGTGCCAGCTCAGCCGGCGCTGGGGAGGACTTC.

This rearrangement joins TRBV7-3 to TRBJ2-2; D remains ambiguous. The ends were cut back, 5 bases at V and 8 bases at J, with 9 bases in the middle. Germline V lookup: CDR1 SGHTA, CDR2 FQGTGA. CDR3 length: 12 amino acids. CDR3 sequence: CASSPNPGELFF. The CDR3 DNA follows: TGTGCCAGCAGCCCTAACCCGGGGGAGCTGTTTTTT.

The genes are TRBV20-1 and TRBJ2-3; 9 nucleotides align to TRBD2. Germline trimming cut 2 bases from V and 1 base from J; bases unmatched to any gene: 4. CDR3 length equals 15 residues. In germline, CDR1 is DFQATT, CDR2 SNEGSKA (reference sequence). The CDR3 spells CSARLSGRGTDTQYF. CDR3 DNA: TGCAGTGCTAGACTTAGCGGGAGAGGCACAGATACGCAGTATTTT.

The rearrangement joins TRBV5-1 to TRBJ2-1; TRBD2 aligns across 7 bases. Germline-derived CDR1 and CDR2 are SGHRS and YFSETQ. Germline trimming cut 7 bases from V and 15 bases from J; bases unmatched to any gene: 19. This CDR3 region has 14 residues. For the CDR3, the DNA is TGCGCCAGCTATATAGCAGCGGGGACCAGCGCGGCGTTCTTC. Its translation: CASYIAAGTSAAFF.

The chain employs TRBV28 and TRBJ2-1, with 8 bases aligning to TRBD2. Germline trimming cut 4 bases from V and 2 bases from J; bases unmatched to any gene: 7. The CDR3 sequence is 16 residues long. Germline V gene sequence: CDR1 MDHEN, CDR2 SYDVKM. The CDR3 here is CASSSTAGVAYNEQFF. Written as DNA, the CDR3 is TGTGCCAGCAGTTCTACAGCGGGAGTGGCCTACAATGAGCAGTTCTTC.